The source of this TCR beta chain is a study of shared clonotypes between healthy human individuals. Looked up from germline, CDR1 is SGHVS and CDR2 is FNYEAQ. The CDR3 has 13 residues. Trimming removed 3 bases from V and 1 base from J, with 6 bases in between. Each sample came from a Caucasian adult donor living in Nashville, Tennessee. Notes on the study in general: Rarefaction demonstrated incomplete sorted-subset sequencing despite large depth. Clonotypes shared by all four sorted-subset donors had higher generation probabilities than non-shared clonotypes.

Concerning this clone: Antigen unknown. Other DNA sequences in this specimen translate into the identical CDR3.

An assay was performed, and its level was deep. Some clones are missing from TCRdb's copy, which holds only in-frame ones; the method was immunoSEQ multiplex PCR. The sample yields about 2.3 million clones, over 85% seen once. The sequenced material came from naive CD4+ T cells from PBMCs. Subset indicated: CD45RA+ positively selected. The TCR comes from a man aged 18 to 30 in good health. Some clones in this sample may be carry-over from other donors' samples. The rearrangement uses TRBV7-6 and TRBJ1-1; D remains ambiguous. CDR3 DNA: TGTGCCAGCAGCTTGAGGGAGAACACTGAAGCTTTCTTT. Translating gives CASSLRENTEAFF.